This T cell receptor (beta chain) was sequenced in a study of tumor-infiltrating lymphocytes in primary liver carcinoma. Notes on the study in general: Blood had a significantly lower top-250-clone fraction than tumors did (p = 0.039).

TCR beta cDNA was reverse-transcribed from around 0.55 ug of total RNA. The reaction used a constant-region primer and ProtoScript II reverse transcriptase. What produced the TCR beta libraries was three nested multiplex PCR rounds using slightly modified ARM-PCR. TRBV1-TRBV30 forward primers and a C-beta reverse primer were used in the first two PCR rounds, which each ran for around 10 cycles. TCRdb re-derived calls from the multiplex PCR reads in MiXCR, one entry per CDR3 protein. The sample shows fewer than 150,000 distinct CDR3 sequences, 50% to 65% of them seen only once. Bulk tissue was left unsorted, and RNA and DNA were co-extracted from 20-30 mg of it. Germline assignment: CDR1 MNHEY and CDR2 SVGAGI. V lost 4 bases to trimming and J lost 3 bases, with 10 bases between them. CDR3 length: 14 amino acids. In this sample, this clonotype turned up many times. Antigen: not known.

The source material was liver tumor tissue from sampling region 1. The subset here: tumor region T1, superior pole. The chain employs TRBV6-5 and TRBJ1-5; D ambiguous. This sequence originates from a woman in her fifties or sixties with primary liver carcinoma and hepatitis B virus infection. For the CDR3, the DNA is TGTGCCAGCAGTTTCAGTGGTTCCAATCAGCCCCAGCATTTT. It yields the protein CASSFSGSNQPQHF.